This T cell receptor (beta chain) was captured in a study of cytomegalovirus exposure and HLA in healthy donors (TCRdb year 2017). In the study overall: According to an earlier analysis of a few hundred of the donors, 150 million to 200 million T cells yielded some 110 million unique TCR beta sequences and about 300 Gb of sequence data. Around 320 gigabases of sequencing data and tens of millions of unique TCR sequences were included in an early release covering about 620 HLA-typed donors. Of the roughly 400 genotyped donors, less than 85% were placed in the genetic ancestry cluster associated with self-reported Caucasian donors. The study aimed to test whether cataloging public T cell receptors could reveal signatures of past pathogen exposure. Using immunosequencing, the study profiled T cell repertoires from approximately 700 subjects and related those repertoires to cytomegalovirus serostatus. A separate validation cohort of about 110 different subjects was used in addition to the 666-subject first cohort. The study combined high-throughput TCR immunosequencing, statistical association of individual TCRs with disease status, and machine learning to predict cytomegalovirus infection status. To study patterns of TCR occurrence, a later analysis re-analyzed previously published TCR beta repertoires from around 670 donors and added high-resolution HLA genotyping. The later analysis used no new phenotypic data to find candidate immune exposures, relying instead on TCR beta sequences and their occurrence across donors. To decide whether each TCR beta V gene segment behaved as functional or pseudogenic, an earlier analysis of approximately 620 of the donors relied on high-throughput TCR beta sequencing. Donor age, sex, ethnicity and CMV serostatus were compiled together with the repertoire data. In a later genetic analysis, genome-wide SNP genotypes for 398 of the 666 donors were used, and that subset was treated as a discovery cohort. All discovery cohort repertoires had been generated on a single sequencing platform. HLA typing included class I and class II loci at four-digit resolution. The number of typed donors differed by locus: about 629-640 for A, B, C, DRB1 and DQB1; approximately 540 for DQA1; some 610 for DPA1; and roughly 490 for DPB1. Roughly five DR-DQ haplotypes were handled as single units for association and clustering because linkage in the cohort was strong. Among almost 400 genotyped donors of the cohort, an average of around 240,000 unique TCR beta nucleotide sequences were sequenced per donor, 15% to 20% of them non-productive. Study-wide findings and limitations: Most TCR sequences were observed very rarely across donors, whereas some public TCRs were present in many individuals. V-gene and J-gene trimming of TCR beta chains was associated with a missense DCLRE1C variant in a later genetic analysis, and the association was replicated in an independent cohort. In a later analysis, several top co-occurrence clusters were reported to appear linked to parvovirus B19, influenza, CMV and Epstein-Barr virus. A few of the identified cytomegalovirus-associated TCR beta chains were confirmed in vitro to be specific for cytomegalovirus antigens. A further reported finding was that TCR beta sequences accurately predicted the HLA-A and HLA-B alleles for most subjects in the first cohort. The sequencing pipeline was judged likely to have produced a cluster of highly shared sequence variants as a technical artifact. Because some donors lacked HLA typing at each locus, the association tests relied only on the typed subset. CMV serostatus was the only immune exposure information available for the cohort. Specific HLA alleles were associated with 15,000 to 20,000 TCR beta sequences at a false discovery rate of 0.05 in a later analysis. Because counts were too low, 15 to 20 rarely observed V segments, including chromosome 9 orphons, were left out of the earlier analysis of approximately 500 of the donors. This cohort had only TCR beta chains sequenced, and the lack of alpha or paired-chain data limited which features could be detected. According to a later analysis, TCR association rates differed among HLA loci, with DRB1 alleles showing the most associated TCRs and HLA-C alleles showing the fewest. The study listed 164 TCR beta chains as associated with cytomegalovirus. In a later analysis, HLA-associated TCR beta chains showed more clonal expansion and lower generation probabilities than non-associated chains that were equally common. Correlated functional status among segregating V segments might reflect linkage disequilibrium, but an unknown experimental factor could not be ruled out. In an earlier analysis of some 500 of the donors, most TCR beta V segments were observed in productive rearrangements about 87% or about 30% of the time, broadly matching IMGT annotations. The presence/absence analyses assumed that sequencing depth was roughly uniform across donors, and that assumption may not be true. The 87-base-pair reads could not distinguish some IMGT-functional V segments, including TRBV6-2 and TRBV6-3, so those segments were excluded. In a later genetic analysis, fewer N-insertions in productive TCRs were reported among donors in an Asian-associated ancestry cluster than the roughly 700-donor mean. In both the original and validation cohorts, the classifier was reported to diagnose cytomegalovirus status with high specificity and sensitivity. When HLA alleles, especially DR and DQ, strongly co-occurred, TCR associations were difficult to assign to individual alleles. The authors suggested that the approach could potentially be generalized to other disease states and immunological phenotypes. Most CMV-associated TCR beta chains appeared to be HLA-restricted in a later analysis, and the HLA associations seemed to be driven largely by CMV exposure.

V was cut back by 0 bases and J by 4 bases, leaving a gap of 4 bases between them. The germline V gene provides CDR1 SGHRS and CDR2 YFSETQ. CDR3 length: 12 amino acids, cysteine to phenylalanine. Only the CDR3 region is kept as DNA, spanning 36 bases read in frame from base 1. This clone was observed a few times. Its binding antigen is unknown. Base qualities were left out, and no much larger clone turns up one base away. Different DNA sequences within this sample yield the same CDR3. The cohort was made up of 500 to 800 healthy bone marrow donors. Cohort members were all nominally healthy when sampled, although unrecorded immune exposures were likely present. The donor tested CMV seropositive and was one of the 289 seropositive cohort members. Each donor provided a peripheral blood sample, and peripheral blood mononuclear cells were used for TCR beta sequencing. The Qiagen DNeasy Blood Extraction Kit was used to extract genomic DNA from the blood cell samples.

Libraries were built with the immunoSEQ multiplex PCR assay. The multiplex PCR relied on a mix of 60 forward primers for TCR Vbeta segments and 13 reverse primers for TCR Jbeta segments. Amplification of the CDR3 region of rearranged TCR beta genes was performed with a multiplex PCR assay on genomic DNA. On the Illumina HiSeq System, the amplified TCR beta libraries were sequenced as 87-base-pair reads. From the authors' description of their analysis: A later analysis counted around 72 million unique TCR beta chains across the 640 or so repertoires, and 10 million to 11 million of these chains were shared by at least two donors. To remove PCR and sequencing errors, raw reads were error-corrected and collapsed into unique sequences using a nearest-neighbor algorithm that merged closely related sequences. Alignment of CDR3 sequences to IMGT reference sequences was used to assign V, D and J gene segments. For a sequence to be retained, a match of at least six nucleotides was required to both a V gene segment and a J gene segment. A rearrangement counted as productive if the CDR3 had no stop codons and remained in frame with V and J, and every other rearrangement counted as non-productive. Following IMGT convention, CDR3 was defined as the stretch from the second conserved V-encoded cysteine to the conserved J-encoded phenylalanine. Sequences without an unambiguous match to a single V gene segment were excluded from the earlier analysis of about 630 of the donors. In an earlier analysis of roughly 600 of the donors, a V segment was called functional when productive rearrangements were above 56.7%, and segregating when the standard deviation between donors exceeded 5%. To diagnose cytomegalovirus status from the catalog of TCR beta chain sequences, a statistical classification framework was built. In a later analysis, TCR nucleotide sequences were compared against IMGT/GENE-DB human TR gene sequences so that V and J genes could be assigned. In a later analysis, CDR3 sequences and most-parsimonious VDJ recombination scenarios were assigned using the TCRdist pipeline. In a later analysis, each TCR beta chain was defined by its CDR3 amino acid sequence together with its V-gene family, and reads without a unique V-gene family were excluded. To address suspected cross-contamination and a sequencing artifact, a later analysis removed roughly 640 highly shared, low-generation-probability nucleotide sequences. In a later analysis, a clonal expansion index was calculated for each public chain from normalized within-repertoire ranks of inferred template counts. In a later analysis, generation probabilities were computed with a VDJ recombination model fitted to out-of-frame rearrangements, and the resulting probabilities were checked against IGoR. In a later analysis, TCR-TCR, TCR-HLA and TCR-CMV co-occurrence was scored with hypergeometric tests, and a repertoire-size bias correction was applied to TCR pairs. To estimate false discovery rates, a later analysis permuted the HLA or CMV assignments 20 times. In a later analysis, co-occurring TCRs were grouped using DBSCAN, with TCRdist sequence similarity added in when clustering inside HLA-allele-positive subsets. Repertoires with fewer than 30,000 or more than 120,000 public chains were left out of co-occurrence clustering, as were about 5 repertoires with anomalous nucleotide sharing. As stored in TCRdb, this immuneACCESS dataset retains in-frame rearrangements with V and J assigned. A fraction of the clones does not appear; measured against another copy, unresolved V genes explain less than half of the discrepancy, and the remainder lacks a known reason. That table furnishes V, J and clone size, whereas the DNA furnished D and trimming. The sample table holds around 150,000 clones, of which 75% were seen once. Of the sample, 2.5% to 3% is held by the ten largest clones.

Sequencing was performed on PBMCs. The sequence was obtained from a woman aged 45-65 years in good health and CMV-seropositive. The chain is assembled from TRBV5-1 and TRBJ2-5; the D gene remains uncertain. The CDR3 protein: CASSLDRETQYF. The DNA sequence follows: TGCGCCAGCAGCTTGGATAGAGAGACCCAGTACTTC. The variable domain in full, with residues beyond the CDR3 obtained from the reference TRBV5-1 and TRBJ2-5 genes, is KAGVTQTPRYLIKTRGQQVTLSCSPISGHRSVSWYQQTPGQGLQFLFEYFSETQRNKGNFPGRFSGRQFSNSRSEMNVSTLELGDSALYLCASSLDRETQYFGPGTRLLVL.